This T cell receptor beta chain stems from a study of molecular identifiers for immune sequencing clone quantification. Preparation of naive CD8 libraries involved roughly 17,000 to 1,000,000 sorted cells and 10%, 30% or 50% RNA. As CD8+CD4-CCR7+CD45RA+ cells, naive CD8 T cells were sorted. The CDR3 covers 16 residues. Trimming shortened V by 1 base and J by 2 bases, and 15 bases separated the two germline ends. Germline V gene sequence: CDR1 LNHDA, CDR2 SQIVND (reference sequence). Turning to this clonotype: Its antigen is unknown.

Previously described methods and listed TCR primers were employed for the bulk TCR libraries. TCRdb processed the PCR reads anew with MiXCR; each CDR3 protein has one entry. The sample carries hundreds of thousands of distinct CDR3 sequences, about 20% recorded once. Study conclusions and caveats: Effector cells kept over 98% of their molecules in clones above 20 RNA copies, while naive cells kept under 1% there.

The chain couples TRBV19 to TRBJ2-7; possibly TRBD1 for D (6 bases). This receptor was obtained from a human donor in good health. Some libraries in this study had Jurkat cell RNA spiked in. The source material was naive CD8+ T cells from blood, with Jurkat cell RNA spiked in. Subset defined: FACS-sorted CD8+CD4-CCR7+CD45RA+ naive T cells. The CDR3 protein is CASSIGSRGIAYEQYF. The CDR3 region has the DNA TGTGCCAGTAGTATAGGTTCCAGGGGTATCGCCTACGAGCAGTACTTC.